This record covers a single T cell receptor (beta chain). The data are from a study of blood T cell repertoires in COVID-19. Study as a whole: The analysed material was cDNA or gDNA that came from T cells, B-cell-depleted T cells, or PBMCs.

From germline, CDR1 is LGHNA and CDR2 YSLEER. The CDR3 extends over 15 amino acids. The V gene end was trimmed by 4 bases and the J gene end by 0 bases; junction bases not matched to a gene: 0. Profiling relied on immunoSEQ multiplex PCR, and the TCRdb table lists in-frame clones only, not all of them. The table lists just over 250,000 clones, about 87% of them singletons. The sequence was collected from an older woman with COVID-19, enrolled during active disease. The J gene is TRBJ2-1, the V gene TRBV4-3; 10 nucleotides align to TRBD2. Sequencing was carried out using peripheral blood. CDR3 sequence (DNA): TGCGCCAGCAGCCTAGCGGGAGGCTCCTACAATGAGCAGTTCTTC. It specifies CASSLAGGSYNEQFF.